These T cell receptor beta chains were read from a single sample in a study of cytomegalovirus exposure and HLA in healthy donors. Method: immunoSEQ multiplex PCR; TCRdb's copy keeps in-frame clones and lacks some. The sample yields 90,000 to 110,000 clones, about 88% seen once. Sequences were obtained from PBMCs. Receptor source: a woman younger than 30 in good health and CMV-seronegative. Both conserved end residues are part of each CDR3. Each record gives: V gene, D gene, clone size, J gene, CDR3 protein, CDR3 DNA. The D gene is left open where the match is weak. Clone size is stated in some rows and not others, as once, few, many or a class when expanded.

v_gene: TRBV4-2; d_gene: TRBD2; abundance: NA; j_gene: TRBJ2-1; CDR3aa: CASSPRLAGVQLEQFF; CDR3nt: TGTGCCAGCAGCCCCCGACTAGCGGGAGTTCAGTTGGAGCAGTTCTTC
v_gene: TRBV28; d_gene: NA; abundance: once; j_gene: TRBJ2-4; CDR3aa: CASLTQGAKNIQYF; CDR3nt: TGTGCCAGTCTAACCCAGGGGGCCAAAAACATTCAGTACTTC
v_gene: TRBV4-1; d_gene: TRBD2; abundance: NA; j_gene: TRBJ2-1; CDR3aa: CASSHSGVSYNEQFF; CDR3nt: TGCGCCAGCAGCCATAGCGGGGTCTCCTACAATGAGCAGTTCTTC
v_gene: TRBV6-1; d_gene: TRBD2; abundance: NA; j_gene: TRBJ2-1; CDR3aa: CASSEGLAGQFF; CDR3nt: TGTGCCAGCAGTGAAGGACTAGCGGGGCAGTTCTTC
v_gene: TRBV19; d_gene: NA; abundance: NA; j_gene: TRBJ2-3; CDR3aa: CASSQGRADTQYF; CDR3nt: TGTGCCAGTAGCCAGGGTAGGGCAGATACGCAGTATTTT
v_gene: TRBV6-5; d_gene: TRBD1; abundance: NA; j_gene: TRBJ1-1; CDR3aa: CASRGTDEAFF; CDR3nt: TGTGCCAGCAGGGGGACAGACGAAGCTTTCTTT
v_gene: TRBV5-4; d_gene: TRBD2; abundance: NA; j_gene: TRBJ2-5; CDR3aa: CASSSGGTSLETQYF; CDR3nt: TGTGCCAGCAGCTCGGGGGGGACTAGTTTAGAGACCCAGTACTTC
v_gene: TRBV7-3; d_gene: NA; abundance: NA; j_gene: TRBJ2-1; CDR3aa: CASSLGRRGFYNEQFF; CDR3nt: TGTGCCAGCAGCTTAGGGAGAAGGGGGTTTTACAATGAGCAGTTCTTC
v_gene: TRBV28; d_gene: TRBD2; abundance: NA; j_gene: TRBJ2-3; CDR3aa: CASRPLAGVLTDTQYF; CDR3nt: TGTGCCAGCAGACCGCTAGCGGGAGTACTCACAGATACGCAGTATTTT
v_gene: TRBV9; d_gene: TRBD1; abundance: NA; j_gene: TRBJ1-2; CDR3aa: CASTAGQGGYGYTF; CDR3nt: TGTGCCAGCACTGCCGGACAGGGTGGATACGGCTACACCTTC
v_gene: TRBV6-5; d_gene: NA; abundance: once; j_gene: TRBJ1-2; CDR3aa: CASSYGWGAKVGGYTF; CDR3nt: TGTGCCAGCAGTTACGGTTGGGGCGCGAAGGTTGGGGGCTACACCTTC